These T cell receptor beta chains were read from a single sample in a study of shared clonotypes between healthy human individuals. Some clones are missing from TCRdb's copy, which holds only in-frame ones; the method was immunoSEQ multiplex PCR. The sample holds under 150,000 clones, about 62% seen once. Material: memory CD8+ T cells sorted from blood. Receptors originate from a woman aged 25 to 39 in good health. Both conserved end residues are part of each CDR3. Each record gives: D gene, V gene, clone size, J gene, CDR3 DNA, CDR3 protein. D genes are given only for firm matches. Where a row states a size, it is once, few, many or the class of an expanded clone; other rows omit it.

>TRBD2|TRBV7-9|NA|TRBJ2-3
TGTGCCAGCAGCTTACCTAGCGGGGGGTTACGCACAGATACGCAGTATTTT
CASSLPSGGLRTDTQYF
>NA|TRBV14|NA|TRBJ2-7
TGTGCCAGCAGCCAAGAGGAGGCCGTCTCCTACGAGCAGTACTTC
CASSQEEAVSYEQYF
>TRBD2|TRBV13|NA|TRBJ2-7
TGTGCCACCACGATGGGACTAGCGGGAGGTGAGCAGTACTTC
CATTMGLAGGEQYF
>TRBD2|TRBV6-1|NA|TRBJ2-3
TGTGCCAGCAGTGATGGGACTAGTGGTCCGGATACGCAGTATTTT
CASSDGTSGPDTQYF
>TRBD2|TRBV6-1|NA|TRBJ2-1
TGTGCCAGCAGTGACAGTAGCGGGACCTACAATGAGCAGTTCTTC
CASSDSSGTYNEQFF
>TRBD1|TRBV29-1|NA|TRBJ2-1
TGCAGCGCGGGGACAGGGGAGCACAATGAGCAGTTCTTC
CSAGTGEHNEQFF
>NA|TRBV18|NA|TRBJ2-2
TGTGCCAGCTCACCGGAACAGGATAACACCGGGGAGCTGTTTTTT
CASSPEQDNTGELFF
>NA|TRBV6-4|NA|TRBJ2-3
TGTGCCAGCAGTTTGTTTAAGGTGGAGGCCGGGAACACAGATACGCAGTATTTT
CASSLFKVEAGNTDTQYF
>NA|TRBV7-9|few|TRBJ2-5
TGTGCCAGCATCCAAACCCCAGAAGAGACCCAGTACTTC
CASIQTPEETQYF
>NA|TRBV11-2|NA|TRBJ2-7
TGTGCCAGCAGCTTAGACCGGGCCTACGAGCAGTACTTC
CASSLDRAYEQYF
>TRBD1|TRBV11-3|once|TRBJ2-5
TGTGCCAGCAGCCTCAGGGGGCAAGGGGAGCAGTACTTC
CASSLRGQGEQYF
>NA|TRBV27|NA|TRBJ2-1
TGTGCCAGCAGTTTGGGGGGAAGGCAGTTCTTC
CASSLGGRQFF
>NA|TRBV12-2|NA|TRBJ2-7
TGTGCAAGTCGCTTAGTTACCGACAGGGCTAACTCCTACGAGCAGTACTTC
CASRLVTDRANSYEQYF
>TRBD1|TRBV7-6|few|TRBJ2-1
TGTGCCAGCAGCTGGGACAGGGGCTCCTACAATGAGCAGTTCTTC
CASSWDRGSYNEQFF
>NA|TRBV10-3|NA|TRBJ2-7
TGTGCCATCAGTGACTCCCACCTCTTCCGGGAGTCCGACGAGCAGTACTTC
CAISDSHLFRESDEQYF
>NA|TRBV27|NA|TRBJ2-7
TGTGCCAGCAGTTTTGGGGGCGAGCAGTACTTC
CASSFGGEQYF
>NA|TRBV4-1|NA|TRBJ1-2
TGTGCCAGCAGCCAAGATGCAGGGGCATATAGGGGCTACACCTTC
CASSQDAGAYRGYTF
>NA|TRBV5-6|NA|TRBJ2-7
TGTGCCAGCAGCCTCGGGACCCGCGAGCAGTACTTC
CASSLGTREQYF
>NA|TRBV7-2|NA|TRBJ2-5
TGTGCCAGCAGCTTATTTCGGGGTAAAGAGACCCAGTACTTC
CASSLFRGKETQYF
>NA|TRBV27|NA|TRBJ2-5
TGTGCCAGCAGTTTATCGGGGAGTAAGCAGTACTTC
CASSLSGSKQYF
>NA|TRBV6-6|once|TRBJ2-7
TGTGCCAGCCGACTAAAGGGGGAGTACTACGAGCAGTACTTC
CASRLKGEYYEQYF
>NA|TRBV7-9|NA|TRBJ1-1
TGTGCCAGCAGCTTAGTGGGGAGGTGGGAAACTGAAGCTTTCTTT
CASSLVGRWETEAFF
>NA|TRBV15|NA|TRBJ2-7
TGTGCCACCAGCAGAGATTCTCACTACGAGCAGTACTTC
CATSRDSHYEQYF
>TRBD2|TRBV11-2|NA|TRBJ2-7
TGTGCCAGCAGCTTGTCGGGGCTAGCGGTACTTCGCTCCTACGAGCAGTACTTC
CASSLSGLAVLRSYEQYF
>NA|TRBV11-2|NA|TRBJ2-1
TGTGCCAGCAGCTTAGCAGGGGCCAGGACTTCCTACAATGAGCAGTTCTTC
CASSLAGARTSYNEQFF
>NA|TRBV19|many|TRBJ1-3
TGTGCCAGTAGACCTCCATCCGGAAACACCATATATTTT
CASRPPSGNTIYF
>TRBD2|TRBV10-3|NA|TRBJ2-1
TGTGCCATCAGTGAGGAAAAAGGTGCGGGAGAACATGAGCAGTTCTTC
CAISEEKGAGEHEQFF
>NA|TRBV14|NA|TRBJ2-2
TGTGCCAGCAGCCAACGCCGGGGGCTTACGTCCGGGGAGCTGTTTTTT
CASSQRRGLTSGELFF
>NA|TRBV6-5|NA|TRBJ1-2
TGTGCCAGCAGCCAGACGACAGACTATGGCTACACCTTC
CASSQTTDYGYTF
>NA|TRBV7-7|NA|TRBJ2-2
TGTGCCAGCAGTTCCGGGACGGGAAACACCGGGGAGCTGTTTTTT
CASSSGTGNTGELFF
>NA|TRBV27|many|TRBJ1-2
TGTGCCAGCAGTTTATCCCCCCGTGGGGTAGGCTACACCTTC
CASSLSPRGVGYTF
>NA|TRBV6-6|NA|TRBJ1-1
TGTGCCAGCAGTACTCAGGGGACTGAAGCTTTCTTT
CASSTQGTEAFF
>TRBD2|TRBV27|NA|TRBJ2-5
TGTGCCAGCAGTTTATCTTGGCCTAGCGGGGACCAAGAGACCCAGTACTTC
CASSLSWPSGDQETQYF
>NA|TRBV28|NA|TRBJ2-1
TGTGCCAGCAGGCCCCGGGGTCTTTTGGGGGAGAGTTATGAGCAGTTCTTC
CASRPRGLLGESYEQFF
>NA|TRBV13|NA|TRBJ1-2
TGTGCCAGCAGCTTAAGAGGGAGCTATGGCTACACCTTC
CASSLRGSYGYTF
>NA|TRBV27|NA|TRBJ2-7
TGTGCCAGCGGCAAAGGAAAGGAGGGGGGCGAGCAGTACTTC
CASGKGKEGGEQYF
>NA|TRBV5-1|NA|TRBJ1-1
TGCGCCAGCAGCTTCGGCAATACGAACACTGAAGCTTTCTTT
CASSFGNTNTEAFF
>NA|TRBV29-1|NA|TRBJ1-2
TGCAGCGTGCCCCTCTCCGCGACAGGCGACGCTGCGGGCTACACCTTC
CSVPLSATGDAAGYTF
>TRBD2|TRBV29-1|NA|TRBJ2-7
TGCAGCGTTGACGGACTAGCGGGAGAGGTGTCCTACGAGCAGTACTTC
CSVDGLAGEVSYEQYF
>TRBD2|TRBV7-3|NA|TRBJ2-1
TGTGCCAGCAGCTTAAATAGCGGGAGCCACAATGAGCAGTTCTTC
CASSLNSGSHNEQFF